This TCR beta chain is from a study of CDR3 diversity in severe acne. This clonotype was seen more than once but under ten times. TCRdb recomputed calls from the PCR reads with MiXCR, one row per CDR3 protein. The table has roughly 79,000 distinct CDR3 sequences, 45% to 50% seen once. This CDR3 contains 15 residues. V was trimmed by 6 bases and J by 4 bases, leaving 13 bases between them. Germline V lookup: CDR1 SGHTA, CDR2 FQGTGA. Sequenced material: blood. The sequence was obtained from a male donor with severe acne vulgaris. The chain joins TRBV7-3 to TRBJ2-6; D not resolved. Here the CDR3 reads CASSSLGSGANVLTF. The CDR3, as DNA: TGTGCCAGCAGTTCTCTGGGATCCGGGGCCAACGTCCTGACTTTC. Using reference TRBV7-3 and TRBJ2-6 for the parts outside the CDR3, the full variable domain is GAGVSQTPSNKVTEKGKYVELRCDPISGHTALYWYRQSLGQGPEFLIYFQGTGAADDSGLPNDRFFAVRPEGSVSTLKIQRTERGDSAVYLCASSSLGSGANVLTFGAGSRLTVL.